The 20 T cell receptor beta chains presented below share a single source sample, sequenced in a study of blood T cell repertoires in COVID-19. Profiled with immunoSEQ multiplex PCR; TCRdb holds only in-frame clones, not every one. The table includes 100,000 to 110,000 clones, about 90% detected once. The material sequenced was peripheral blood. Every receptor here comes from a young man in a cohort sampled during active COVID-19.

Turning to this clone: This sample also contains other DNA sequences that code for the same CDR3. The chain combines TRBV9 with TRBJ2-5; 16 bases map to TRBD2. The CDR3 is 17 amino acids. Trimming at V came to 3 bases and at J to 2 bases, leaving 4 bases not matched to a gene. Per germline, CDR1 SGDLS and CDR2 YYNGEE. The CDR3 nucleotides read TGTGCCAGCAGCGCCGGGACTAGCGGGGGGGTACAAGAGACCCAGTACTTC. This encodes CASSAGTSGGVQETQYF.

This chain links TRBV5-4 with TRBJ1-2, with 10 bases aligning to TRBD1. The CDR3 is 13 residues long. The germline V gene encodes CDR1 SGHNT and CDR2 YYREEE (reference sequence). Trimming removed 4 bases from V and 5 bases from J; junction bases left unmatched: 2. The CDR3 is CASSGGQGYGYTF. The DNA of the CDR3 is TGTGCCAGCAGCGGGGGACAGGGGTATGGCTACACCTTC. Full variable domain (outside the CDR3, taken from reference TRBV5-4 and TRBJ1-2): ETGVTQSPTHLIKTRGQQVTLRCSSQSGHNTVSWYQQALGQGPQFIFQYYREEENGRGNFPPRFSGLQFPNYSSELNVNALELDDSALYLCASSGGQGYGYTFGSGTRLTVV.

This chain joins TRBV7-9 and TRBJ1-5; no clear D. The CDR3 totals 14 residues. Germline CDR1 and CDR2: SEHNR and FQNEAQ (reference sequence). V lost 1 base to trimming and J lost 0 bases, with 4 bases between them. Here the CDR3 reads CASSLGYSNQPQHF. The CDR3 DNA reads TGTGCCAGCAGCTTAGGTTATAGCAATCAGCCCCAGCATTTT.

V and J are TRBV3-1 (or the pseudogene TRBV3-2) and TRBJ1-4; TRBD1 aligns across 7 bases. This CDR3 contains 16 residues. Trimming at V came to 1 base and at J to 8 bases, leaving 10 bases not matched to a gene. CDR1 and CDR2 (germline): LGHDT, YNNKEL (reference sequence). Here the CDR3 DNA reads TGTGCCAGCAGCCAAGTTGGTAGGGGGCAGCGGGAAAAACTGTTTTTT. Its protein product is CASSQVGRGQREKLFF.

V is TRBV5-5 and J is TRBJ2-5; 7 bases match TRBD1. The CDR3 length is 16 residues. CDR1 is SGHKS, CDR2 YYEKEE, per germline (reference sequence). The V segment lost 5 bases and the J segment 5 bases; nucleotides outside the gene matches: 15. Here the CDR3 reads CASRPDTGQSMETQYF. The CDR3, as DNA: TGTGCCAGCAGACCAGACACGGGACAGTCAATGGAGACCCAGTACTTC.

This sequence joins TRBV18 and TRBJ2-7, with D tentatively TRBD1 (6 bases). This CDR3 is built from 11 residues. Deletions cut 8 bases from V and 4 bases from J, with 9 bases between. Germline CDR1 reads KGHSH; CDR2 reads LQKENI. The DNA of the CDR3 is TGTGCCAGCGGTACAGGGTACGAGCAGTACTTC. Translated, it gives CASGTGYEQYF.

The V and J genes are TRBV5-1 and TRBJ2-3, with 11 nucleotides matching TRBD2. Germline V gene sequence: CDR1 SGHRS, CDR2 YFSETQ. V gave up 4 bases and J gave up 1 base; unmatched junction bases: 8. The CDR3 has 17 amino acids. The CDR3 is CASSPLVAGGRTDTQYF. DNA of the CDR3: TGCGCCAGCAGCCCCTTAGTAGCGGGGGGGCGCACAGATACGCAGTATTTT.

The J gene is TRBJ2-4, the V gene TRBV5-1; D is perhaps TRBD2 (6 bases). Germline V gene sequence: CDR1 SGHRS, CDR2 YFSETQ. This CDR3 spans 13 amino acids. V was trimmed by 2 bases and J by 7 bases, leaving 10 bases between them. DNA for the CDR3: TGCGCCAGCAGCTTCCCGGAGGGGAACATTCAGTACTTC. Translating it yields CASSFPEGNIQYF. The full variable domain, rest sourced from reference TRBV5-1 and TRBJ2-4, is KAGVTQTPRYLIKTRGQQVTLSCSPISGHRSVSWYQQTPGQGLQFLFEYFSETQRNKGNFPGRFSGRQFSNSRSEMNVSTLELGDSALYLCASSFPEGNIQYFGAGTRLSVL.

The chain has TRBV30 and TRBJ2-3; possible D gene TRBD2, 6 bases. The CDR3 runs to 13 residues. Per the germline V gene, CDR1 is GTSNPN and CDR2 is SVGIG (reference sequence). V dropped 5 bases and J dropped 7 bases, with 16 bases sitting between them. The CDR3 DNA follows: TGTGCCTGGGGCCGGGGGTTGGGCCATACGCAGTATTTT. It translates to CAWGRGLGHTQYF.

V is TRBV6-5 and J is TRBJ2-5; a weak D match, TRBD2 (6 bases). V was pared by 6 bases and J by 2 bases, with 16 bases between. The CDR3 length is 15 residues. Germline V gene lookup returns CDR1 MNHEY and CDR2 SVGAGI. The CDR3 DNA follows: TGTGCCAGCAGCCTCGGGAGTAGTAGACAAGAGACCCAGTACTTC. The encoded protein is CASSLGSSRQETQYF.

This clone turned up a few times. The chain employs TRBV10-3 and TRBJ1-5; D may be TRBD1 (6 bases). Germline lookup yields CDR1 ENHRY and CDR2 SYGVKD. Trimming pared 6 bases from V and 6 bases from J, leaving 12 bases between. The CDR3 runs 13 residues. The CDR3 loop is CAIRSGVGQPQHF. The CDR3 nucleotides are TGTGCCATCAGATCAGGGGTGGGTCAGCCCCAGCATTTT.

This clone was observed a single time. The chain couples TRBV6-6 to TRBJ2-3; D gene ambiguous. V shed 2 bases and J shed 4 bases, with 13 bases lying between them. Germline CDR1 reads MNHNY; CDR2 reads SVGAGI (reference sequence). The CDR3 runs to 15 residues. DNA for the CDR3: TGTGCCAGCAGTTACCCTAAAGCGACGGCAGATACGCAGTATTTT. It translates to CASSYPKATADTQYF.

The CDR3 nucleotides are TGTGCCAGCAGTTTATACAGGGTGGACTATGGCTACACCTTC. Translating it yields CASSLYRVDYGYTF. The chain uses TRBV28 and TRBJ1-2, with a possible D match to TRBD1 (6 bases). The CDR3 is made up of 14 amino acids. Per germline, CDR1 MDHEN and CDR2 SYDVKM. Trimming removed 1 base from V and 3 bases from J, with 9 bases in between.

This clone was detected only a few times. The V call is TRBV7-2, the J call TRBJ2-7, with 7 bases aligning to TRBD2. Germline V gene sequence: CDR1 SGHTA, CDR2 FQGNSA. CDR3 length: 13 residues. The V gene end was trimmed by 4 bases and the J gene end by 7 bases; junction bases not matched to a gene: 7. The CDR3 DNA reads as TGTGCCAGCAGCTCTGGACAAGCGGGGGAGCAGTACTTC. Amino acid sequence: CASSSGQAGEQYF.

The rearrangement joins TRBV18 to TRBJ1-3; 9 nucleotides line up with TRBD1. The CDR3 consists of 14 residues. Looked up from germline, CDR1 is KGHSH and CDR2 is LQKENI. V trimming: 4 bases; J trimming: 2 bases; junction bases outside the gene matches: 0. CDR3 loop: CASSRDRAGNTIYF. CDR3 bases: TGTGCCAGCTCACGGGACAGGGCTGGAAACACCATATATTTT.

The chain joins TRBV27 to TRBJ2-7; 8 nucleotides agree with TRBD2. Losses at the gene ends were 4 bases for V and 6 bases for J; bases not matched to a gene: 5. The CDR3 extends over 13 amino acids. Germline CDR1 is MNHEY and CDR2 is SMNVEV (reference sequence). The DNA of the CDR3 is TGTGCCAGCAGTTCGCGCCGGGGGGGCGAGCAGTACTTC. As protein: CASSSRRGGEQYF.

The chain couples TRBV5-1 to TRBJ2-5; 7 bases line up with TRBD1. The ends lost 4 bases at V and 9 bases at J; junction bases unmatched: 3. CDR3 length: 11 residues. Germline CDR1 and CDR2: SGHRS and YFSETQ. The CDR3 sequence is CASSLGQAQYF. The CDR3 DNA reads TGCGCCAGCAGCCTAGGACAGGCCCAGTACTTC.

This clone appeared once. The sample has other DNA sequences that encode this CDR3 too. The chain is built from TRBV19 and TRBJ2-5; perhaps TRBD1 as D (6 bases). The CDR3 extends over 13 amino acids. V was pared by 4 bases and J by 4 bases, with 10 bases between. Germline CDR1 LNHDA, CDR2 SQIVND (reference sequence). In DNA form, the CDR3 reads TGTGCCAGTAGTAGGGCCAGGGGAGAGACCCAGTACTTC. It translates to CASSRARGETQYF.

This chain uses TRBV7-9 with TRBJ2-5; D might be TRBD1 (6 bases). V shed 2 bases and J shed 1 base, with 8 bases lying between them. Germline-derived CDR1 and CDR2 are SEHNR and FQNEAQ (reference sequence). This CDR3 comprises 14 residues. As DNA, the CDR3 is TGTGCCAGCAGCTTATTGGGGGCCCAAGAGACCCAGTACTTC. It codes for CASSLLGAQETQYF.

This chain links TRBV12-3 or TRBV12-4 with TRBJ2-1; D ambiguous. The CDR3 is 11 residues long. Trimming stripped 2 bases from V and 7 bases from J, with 3 bases between. The CDR3 bases are TGTGCCAGCAGTTTAACAAATGAGCAGTTCTTC. Its translation is CASSLTNEQFF.